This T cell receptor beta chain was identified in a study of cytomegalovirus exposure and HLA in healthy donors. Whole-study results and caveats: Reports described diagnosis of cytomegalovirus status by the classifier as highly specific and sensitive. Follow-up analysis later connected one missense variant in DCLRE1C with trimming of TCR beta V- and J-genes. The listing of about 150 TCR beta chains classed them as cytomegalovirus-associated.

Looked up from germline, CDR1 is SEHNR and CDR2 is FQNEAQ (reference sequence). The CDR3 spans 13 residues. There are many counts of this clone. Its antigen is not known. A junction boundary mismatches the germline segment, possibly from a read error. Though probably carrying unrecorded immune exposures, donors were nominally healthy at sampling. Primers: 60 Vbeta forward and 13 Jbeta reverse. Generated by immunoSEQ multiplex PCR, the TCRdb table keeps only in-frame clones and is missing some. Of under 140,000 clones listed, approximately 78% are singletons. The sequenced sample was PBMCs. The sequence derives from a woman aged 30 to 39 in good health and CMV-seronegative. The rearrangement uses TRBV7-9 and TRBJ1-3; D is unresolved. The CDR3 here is CASSPPTGDTIYF. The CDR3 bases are TGTGCCAGCAGTCCCCCGACTGGAGACACCATATATTTT.